This T cell receptor (beta chain) appears in the sequencing data of a study of T cell responses to AZD1222 COVID-19 vaccine. Background on the study: Pooled in the analysis were second doses at about 4 or about 12 weeks. Whole-study results and caveats: Elevations in Spike-specific TCR breadth and depth followed administration of two AZD1222 doses. A mostly white British donor set with more females was recruited, and clonal diversity was possibly underestimated.

The CDR3 has 12 residues. V shed 4 bases and J shed 4 bases, with 7 bases lying between them. Per the germline V gene, CDR1 is MDHEN and CDR2 is SYDVKM. This table comes from immunoSEQ multiplex PCR, and its TCRdb copy is limited to in-frame clones, with some not included. Among about 130,000 clones listed, about 91% were seen once. As concerns this clone: Its cognate antigen is unknown.

The specimen comprised peripheral blood, sampled on day 0 of AZD1222 vaccination. The sequence derives from an adult in good health. V usage is TRBV28 and J usage is TRBJ1-2, with D uncertain. Here the CDR3 reads CASSSPVYGYTF. In DNA, the CDR3 is TGTGCCAGCAGTTCCCCAGTCTATGGCTACACCTTC.